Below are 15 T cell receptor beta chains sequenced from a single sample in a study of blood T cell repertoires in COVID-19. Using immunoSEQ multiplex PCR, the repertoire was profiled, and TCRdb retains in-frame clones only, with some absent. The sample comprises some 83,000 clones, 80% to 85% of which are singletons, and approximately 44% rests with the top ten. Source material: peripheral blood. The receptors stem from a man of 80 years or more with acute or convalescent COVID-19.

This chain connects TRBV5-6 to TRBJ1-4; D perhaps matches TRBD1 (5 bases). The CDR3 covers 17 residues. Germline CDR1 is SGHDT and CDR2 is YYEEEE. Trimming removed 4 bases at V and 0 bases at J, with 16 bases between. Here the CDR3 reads CASSRMGGDSTNEKLFF. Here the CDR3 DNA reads TGTGCCAGCAGCCGAATGGGGGGAGATTCAACTAATGAAAAACTGTTTTTT.

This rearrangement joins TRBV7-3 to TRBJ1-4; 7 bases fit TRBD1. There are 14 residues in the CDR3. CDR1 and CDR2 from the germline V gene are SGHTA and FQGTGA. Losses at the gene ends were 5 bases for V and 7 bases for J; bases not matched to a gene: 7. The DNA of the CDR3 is TGTGCCAGCAGCACAGACAGGGAAGGTGAAAAACTGTTTTTT. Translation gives CASSTDREGEKLFF.

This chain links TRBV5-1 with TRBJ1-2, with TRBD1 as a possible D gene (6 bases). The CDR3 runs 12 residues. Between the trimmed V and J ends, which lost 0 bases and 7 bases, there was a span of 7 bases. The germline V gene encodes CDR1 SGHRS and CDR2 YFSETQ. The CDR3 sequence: CASSLDRVGYTF. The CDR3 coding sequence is TGCGCCAGCAGCTTGGACAGGGTTGGCTACACCTTC.

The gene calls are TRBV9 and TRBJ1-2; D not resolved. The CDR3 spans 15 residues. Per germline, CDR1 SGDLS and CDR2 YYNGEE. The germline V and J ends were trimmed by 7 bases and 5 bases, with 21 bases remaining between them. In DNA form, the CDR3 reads TGTGCCAGCGCGCCGGGTCCCGAAACGATATATGGCTACACCTTC. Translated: CASAPGPETIYGYTF.

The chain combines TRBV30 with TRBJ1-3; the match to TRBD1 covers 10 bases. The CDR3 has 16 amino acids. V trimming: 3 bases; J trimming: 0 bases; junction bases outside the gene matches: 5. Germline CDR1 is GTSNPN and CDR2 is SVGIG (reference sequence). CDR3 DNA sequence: TGTGCCTGGAGAGGGACAGGGGCCAACTCTGGAAACACCATATATTTT. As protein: CAWRGTGANSGNTIYF.

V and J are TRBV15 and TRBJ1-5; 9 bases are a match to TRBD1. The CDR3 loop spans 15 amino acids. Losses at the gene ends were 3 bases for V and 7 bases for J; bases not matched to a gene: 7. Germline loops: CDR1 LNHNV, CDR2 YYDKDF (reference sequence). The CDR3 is CATSRHRGHDQPQHF. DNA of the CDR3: TGTGCCACCAGCAGGCACAGGGGGCACGACCAGCCCCAGCATTTT. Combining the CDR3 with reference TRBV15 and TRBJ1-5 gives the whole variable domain DAMVIQNPRYQVTQFGKPVTLSCSQTLNHNVMYWYQQKSSQAPKLLFHYYDKDFNNEADTPDNFQSRRPNTSFCFLDIRSPGLGDTAMYLCATSRHRGHDQPQHFGDGTRLSIL.

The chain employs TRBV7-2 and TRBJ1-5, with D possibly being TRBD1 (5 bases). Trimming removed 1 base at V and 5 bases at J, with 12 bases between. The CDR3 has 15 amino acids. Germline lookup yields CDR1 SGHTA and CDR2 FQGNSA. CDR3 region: CASSLDWGRDQPQHF. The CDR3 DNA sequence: TGTGCCAGCAGCTTAGACTGGGGGAGGGATCAGCCCCAGCATTTT.

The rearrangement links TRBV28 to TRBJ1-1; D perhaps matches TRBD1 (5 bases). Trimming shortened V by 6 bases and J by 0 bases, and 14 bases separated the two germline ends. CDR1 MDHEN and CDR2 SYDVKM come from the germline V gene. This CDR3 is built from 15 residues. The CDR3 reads CASRIVGGMNTEAFF. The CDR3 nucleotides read TGTGCCAGCAGGATTGTGGGGGGAATGAACACTGAAGCTTTCTTT.

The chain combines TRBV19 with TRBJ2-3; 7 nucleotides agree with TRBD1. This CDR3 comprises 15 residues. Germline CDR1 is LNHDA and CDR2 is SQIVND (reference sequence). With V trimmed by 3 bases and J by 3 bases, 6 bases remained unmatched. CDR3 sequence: CASSIPGGQTDTQYF. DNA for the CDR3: TGTGCCAGTAGTATTCCAGGGGGTCAAACAGATACGCAGTATTTT.

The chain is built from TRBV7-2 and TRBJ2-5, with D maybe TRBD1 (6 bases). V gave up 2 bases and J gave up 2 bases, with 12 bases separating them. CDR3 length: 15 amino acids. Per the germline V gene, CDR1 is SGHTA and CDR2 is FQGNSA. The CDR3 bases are TGTGCCAGCAGCTTACAGGGGACGGGGCAAGAGACCCAGTACTTC. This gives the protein CASSLQGTGQETQYF.

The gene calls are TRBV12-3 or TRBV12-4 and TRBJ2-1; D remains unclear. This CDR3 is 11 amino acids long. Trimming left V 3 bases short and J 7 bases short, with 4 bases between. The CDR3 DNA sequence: TGTGCCAGCAGTTTCTTTAATGAGCAGTTCTTC. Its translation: CASSFFNEQFF.

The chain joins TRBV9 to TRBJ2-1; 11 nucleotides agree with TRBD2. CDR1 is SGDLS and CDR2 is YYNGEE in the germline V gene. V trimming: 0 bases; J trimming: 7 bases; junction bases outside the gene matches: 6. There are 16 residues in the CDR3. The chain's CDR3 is CASSVVTSGSYNEQFF. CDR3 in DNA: TGTGCCAGCAGCGTAGTCACTAGCGGGAGTTATAATGAGCAGTTCTTC. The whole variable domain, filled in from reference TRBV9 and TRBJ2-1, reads DSGVTQTPKHLITATGQRVTLRCSPRSGDLSVYWYQQSLDQGLQFLIQYYNGEERAKGNILERFSAQQFPDLHSELNLSSLELGDSALYFCASSVVTSGSYNEQFFGPGTRLTVL.

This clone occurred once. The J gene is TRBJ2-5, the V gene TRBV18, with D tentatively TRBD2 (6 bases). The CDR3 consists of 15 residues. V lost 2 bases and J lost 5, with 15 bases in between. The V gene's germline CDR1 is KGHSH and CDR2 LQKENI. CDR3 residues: CASSPRGRERETQYF. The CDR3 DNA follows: TGTGCCAGCTCACCAAGGGGACGGGAGAGGGAGACCCAGTACTTC.

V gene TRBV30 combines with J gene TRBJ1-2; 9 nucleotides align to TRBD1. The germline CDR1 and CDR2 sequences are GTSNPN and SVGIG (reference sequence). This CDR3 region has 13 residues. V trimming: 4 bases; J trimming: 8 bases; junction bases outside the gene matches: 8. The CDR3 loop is CAWNQQGAVGYTF. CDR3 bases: TGTGCCTGGAACCAACAGGGGGCTGTCGGCTACACCTTC. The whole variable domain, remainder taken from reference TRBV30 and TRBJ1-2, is SQTIHQWPATLVQPVGSPLSLECTVEGTSNPNLYWYRQAAGRGLQLLFYSVGIGQISSEVPQNLSASRPQDRQFILSSKKLLLSDSGFYLCAWNQQGAVGYTFGSGTRLTVV.

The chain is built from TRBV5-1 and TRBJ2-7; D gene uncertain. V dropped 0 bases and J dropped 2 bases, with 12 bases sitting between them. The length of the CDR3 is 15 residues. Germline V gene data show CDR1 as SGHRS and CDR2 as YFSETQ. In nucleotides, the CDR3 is TGCGCCAGCAGCTTGGAAGGCGGAGCTACCTACGAGCAGTACTTC. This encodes CASSLEGGATYEQYF.